This T cell receptor beta chain came from a study of T cell responses to AZD1222 COVID-19 vaccine (dated by TCRdb to the early 2020s). Broadly, across the study: AZD1222 recipients given second doses at about 4 weeks or at about 12 weeks were pooled, since spike-specific TCR depth and breadth were not found to differ between the two schedules. TCR sequencing covered roughly 230 trial participants: 200 to 210 given two doses of AZD1222 and 26 given two doses of MenACWY control vaccine. Trial participants were enrolled by age into 18-55, 56-69 and 70-plus year subgroups, with around 140, 26 and 57 TCR-sequenced participants respectively.

Paper-wide results and their limitations: Reportedly, almost half of the unique spike-specific TCRs recognized epitopes lying outside the regions that are mutated in the B.1.351 and B.1.1.7 variants. Only a handful of AZD1222 recipients were SARS-CoV-2 seropositive at baseline, limiting conclusions about previously exposed vaccinees. CD4 TCRs associated with the vaccine covered the entire spike protein, and the dominant responses were in regions 160-218 and 743-854. Participants were mostly white British, with more females than males. The authors suggested clonal diversity may have been underestimated. No day 14 peak-response samples were available, so repertoires were characterized only after the peak T cell response. Spike-specific TCR breadth and depth rose significantly after two AZD1222 doses compared with day 0 and with MenACWY recipients. The 56-69-year group was small, and its depth increase did not reach significance, likely because of low power.

For this clone: The antigen it recognizes is unknown. The record has no base qualities; no much larger clone is one base away.

The CDR3 regions of human TCRbeta chains were analyzed by immunosequencing. The authors' pipeline ran thus. Repertoire TCRs were matched against a reference library of SARS-CoV-2-specific TCRs generated with the MIRA antigen-specificity platform. Breadth was defined as the fraction of unique TCRs that were SARS-CoV-2-associated, and depth was defined as the fraction of total T cells that were SARS-CoV-2-associated. Using the MIRA data, each spike-specific TCR was mapped to the spike region that the TCR reacts to and placed in a CD4 or CD8 class. Log10-transformed breadth and depth values were compared by one-way ANOVA with Sidak's multiple comparisons tests. The table comes from immuneACCESS by way of TCRdb, which keeps in-frame sequences with V and J called. Part of the clones is missing from these tables; in studies checked, under half for an unresolved V gene and the rest for unknown reasons. V, J and clone size are those of that table, while D and trimming were read from the DNA. Across this sample there are about 140,000 clones, with 80% to 90% seen only once. Of the sample, around 1.6% falls within the top ten clones.

In light of the paper, this sample's time point label describes: baseline before first vaccination. Samples from vaccinated people were obtained from the UK trials COV001 and COV002, which included a single-blind randomized controlled phase 2/3 trial of AZD1222 (ChAdOx1 nCoV-19) in healthy adults. For TCRbeta chain sequencing, PBMC samples were collected from trial participants at day 0 and at day 28 after the second dose. Clipping removes 6 bases from V and 11 bases from J, with 17 as the unmatched junction base count. The germline V gene encodes CDR1 KGHSH and CDR2 LQKENI. The CDR3 runs 15 residues from the cysteine to the phenylalanine. Kept here is only the CDR3 DNA, which spans 45 bases and is read in frame from base 1.

The source is an adult in good health. The rearranged segments are TRBV18 and TRBJ1-2; 8 central bases correspond to TRBD1. The sample consisted of peripheral blood, taken on day 0 of AZD1222 vaccination. The nucleotide sequence is TGTGCCAGCTCCCAGGGGGCGCATGACCCTATGCGGTACACCTTC. Its protein is CASSQGAHDPMRYTF.